Included here is one TCR beta chain sequence, with context. The CDR3 contains 15 residues. The germline V gene has CDR1 LNHDA and CDR2 SQIVND (reference sequence). Unmatched junction bases numbered 5, after V lost 4 bases and J lost 4 bases. The data were taken from a study of T cell changes during pregnancy in multiple sclerosis. The data were produced by immunoSEQ multiplex PCR, yet TCRdb's version contains in-frame clones alone and is incomplete. The sample lists under 80,000 clones, 80% to 95% occurring once. The sample consisted of peripheral blood, taken after pregnancy. J is TRBJ1-5 and V is TRBV19; TRBD1 agrees at 9 bases. The clonotype comes from a female donor in good health, enrolled as a control in a pregnancy study. CDR3 in DNA: TGTGCCAGTAGTACCACAGGGGGCGGGAATCAGCCCCAGCATTTT. Translated: CASSTTGGGNQPQHF.